Sequencing of this TCR beta chain was carried out in a study of blood T cell repertoires in COVID-19. This CDR3 contains 15 residues. The V and J ends lost 2 bases and 6 bases, in that order; junction bases with no gene match: 8. Germline-derived CDR1 and CDR2 are KGHSH and LQKENI. Sequencing used immunoSEQ multiplex PCR; TCRdb keeps in-frame clones, though not all of them. The sample has 150,000 to 200,000 clones; roughly 80% are singletons. The chain joins TRBV18 to TRBJ2-3, with 7 bases lining up with TRBD1. The source is a man in his 60s with acute or convalescent COVID-19. Sequencing was carried out using peripheral blood. The CDR3 nucleotides are TGTGCCAGCTCACCAAGCACAGGGGATGGGGATACGCAGTATTTT. It specifies CASSPSTGDGDTQYF.